Listed below are T cell receptor beta chains from one sample, sequenced in a study of T cell repertoires in cytomegalovirus infection. TCRdb called the reads again in MiXCR, with one record for every CDR3 protein. The top ten clones hold 8.7% of a sample with about 360,000 distinct CDR3 sequences, around 18% of them seen once. Sequenced material: PBMCs. The receptors were gathered from a human donor in good health (CMV status not recorded). Some clones in this sample may be carry-over from other donors' samples. Each CDR3 is given with its conserved first and last residue. D genes are given only for firm matches. Rows may omit the clone size; those that give it use once, few, many or a size class.

size: .; D: .; V: TRBV7-8; length: 13; J: TRBJ1-6; DNA: TGTGCCAGCAGCCTCAAGGGCCAATCACCCCTCCACTTT; CDR3: CASSLKGQSPLHF
size: many; D: .; V: TRBV7-2; length: 13; J: TRBJ1-4; DNA: TGTGCCAGCAGCCAACGGCCGAATGAAAAACTGTTTTTT; CDR3: CASSQRPNEKLFF
size: .; D: .; V: TRBV6-2/TRBV6-3; length: 13; J: TRBJ2-7; DNA: TGTGCCAGCAGGCAGGACAGCTCCTACGAGCAGTACTTC; CDR3: CASRQDSSYEQYF
size: many; D: .; V: TRBV19; length: 13; J: TRBJ1-1; DNA: TGCGCCAGCAGCGATCGGGTTAACACTGAAGCTTTCTTT; CDR3: CASSDRVNTEAFF
size: many; D: .; V: TRBV11-3; length: 14; J: TRBJ1-3; DNA: TGTGCCAGCAGCATACCGGGACTCAGAAACACCATATATTTT; CDR3: CASSIPGLRNTIYF
size: .; D: .; V: TRBV4-3; length: 14; J: TRBJ2-5; DNA: TGCGCCAGCAGCCAAGGTGGGGTGGGAGAGACCCAGTACTTC; CDR3: CASSQGGVGETQYF
size: .; D: .; V: TRBV24-1; length: 14; J: TRBJ2-5; DNA: TGTGCCACCAGTGATTTCCGGGGGCAAGAGACCCAGTACTTC; CDR3: CATSDFRGQETQYF
size: many; D: .; V: TRBV7-2; length: 15; J: TRBJ2-3; DNA: TGTGCCAGCAGCTTTCGGGGCCCCACCACAGATACGCAGTATTTT; CDR3: CASSFRGPTTDTQYF
size: few; D: .; V: TRBV6-1; length: 15; J: TRBJ2-1; DNA: TGTGCCAGCAGCACCGACTGGAGCTCCTACAATGAGCAGTTCTTC; CDR3: CASSTDWSSYNEQFF
size: many; D: .; V: TRBV7-2; length: 14; J: TRBJ1-3; DNA: TGTGCCAGCAGCTTAGCGGGCCAGGGAGACACCATATATTTT; CDR3: CASSLAGQGDTIYF
size: .; D: TRBD1; V: TRBV2; length: 15; J: TRBJ2-3; DNA: TGTGCCAGCAGGCCCGGGACAGGGACCACAGATACGCAGTATTTT; CDR3: CASRPGTGTTDTQYF
size: .; D: TRBD1; V: TRBV10-3; length: 17; J: TRBJ2-5; DNA: TGTGCCATCAGTCGTAAAAAGACAGGGGGGGAAAGTGAGACCCAGTACTTC; CDR3: CAISRKKTGGESETQYF
size: few; D: .; V: TRBV12-5; length: 16; J: TRBJ1-3; DNA: TGTGCTAGTGGTTTGGCCCGTTCCCGGCCAGGAAACACCATATATTTT; CDR3: CASGLARSRPGNTIYF
size: many; D: .; V: TRBV20-1; length: 14; J: TRBJ2-7; DNA: TGCAGTGCTAGATCTGGACGTGGGACCTACGAGCAGTACTTC; CDR3: CSARSGRGTYEQYF
size: few; D: TRBD1; V: TRBV7-6; length: 15; J: TRBJ2-1; DNA: TGTGCCAGCAGATCGGACAGGGGTTCCTACAATGAGCAGTTCTTC; CDR3: CASRSDRGSYNEQFF
size: many; D: .; V: TRBV5-1; length: 16; J: TRBJ2-5; DNA: TGCGCCAGCAGCTTGGCCCCAATGCAGGGTGGGGAGACCCAGTACTTC; CDR3: CASSLAPMQGGETQYF
size: .; D: TRBD1; V: TRBV29-1; length: 13; J: TRBJ2-5; DNA: TGCAGCGTAGCAGACAGGGGGCAGGAGACCCAGTACTTC; CDR3: CSVADRGQETQYF
size: few; D: TRBD2; V: TRBV4-3; length: 19; J: TRBJ2-3; DNA: TGCGCCAGCAGCCAAGAGTCCACAGCGGGAGGTGGGTGGCCAGATACGCAGTATTTT; CDR3: CASSQESTAGGGWPDTQYF
size: many; D: TRBD1; V: TRBV7-2; length: 13; J: TRBJ1-2; DNA: TGTGCCAGCAGCTTACAGGGGGCGTATGGCTACACCTTC; CDR3: CASSLQGAYGYTF
size: few; D: .; V: TRBV6-2/TRBV6-3; length: 15; J: TRBJ2-1; DNA: TGTGCCAGCAGTCAGGGGAGCTCCACCTACAATGAGCAGTTCTTC; CDR3: CASSQGSSTYNEQFF
size: few; D: .; V: TRBV27; length: 14; J: TRBJ1-6; DNA: TGTGCCAGCAGTTCCCCAGGGTGGGATTCACCCCTCCACTTT; CDR3: CASSSPGWDSPLHF
size: many; D: .; V: TRBV7-9; length: 15; J: TRBJ2-5; DNA: TGTGCCAGCAGCTTAGCGCAGACACGACAAGAGACCCAGTACTTC; CDR3: CASSLAQTRQETQYF
size: many; D: .; V: TRBV7-9; length: 12; J: TRBJ1-2; DNA: TGTGCCAGCGCCATAGCTAACTATGGCTACACCTTC; CDR3: CASAIANYGYTF
size: .; D: .; V: TRBV20-1; length: 19; J: TRBJ2-1; DNA: TGCAGTGCTAGATATCGGGCGGTTTTAGGTGGGGGAATATACAATGAGCAGTTCTTC; CDR3: CSARYRAVLGGGIYNEQFF
size: few; D: .; V: TRBV4-1; length: 17; J: TRBJ1-2; DNA: TGCGCCAGCAGCCCAGATGGGGACGCCGGAGCTAACTATGGCTACACCTTC; CDR3: CASSPDGDAGANYGYTF
size: .; D: TRBD1; V: TRBV18; length: 13; J: TRBJ1-5; DNA: TGTGCCAGCTCCCCGGCGGGACAGCCGCCCCAGCATTTT; CDR3: CASSPAGQPPQHF
size: .; D: TRBD1; V: TRBV18; length: 13; J: TRBJ1-5; DNA: TGTGCCAGCTCACCGGGACAGAGACAGCCCCAGCATTTT; CDR3: CASSPGQRQPQHF
size: .; D: .; V: TRBV12-3/TRBV12-4; length: 13; J: TRBJ1-4; DNA: TGTGCCAGCAGTTCAGGGACCCATGAAAAACTGTTTTTT; CDR3: CASSSGTHEKLFF
size: many; D: .; V: TRBV6-1; length: 14; J: TRBJ1-3; DNA: TGTGCCACCCGGGCGGGGAACTCTGGAAACACCATATATTTT; CDR3: CATRAGNSGNTIYF
size: few; D: .; V: TRBV20-1; length: 16; J: TRBJ2-3; DNA: TGCAGTGCCCCCCGGGGCTTTACACCGGGCACAGATACGCAGTATTTT; CDR3: CSAPRGFTPGTDTQYF
size: .; D: .; V: TRBV4-1; length: 17; J: TRBJ2-3; DNA: TGTGCCAGCAGCCAAGGGTTGAGTACCATTTCCACAGATACGCAGTATTTT; CDR3: CASSQGLSTISTDTQYF
size: .; D: .; V: TRBV11-2; length: 18; J: TRBJ1-1; DNA: TGTGCCAGCAGCTTAGGCTCCGGGGCGGCCAGGGCTAACACTGAAGCTTTCTTT; CDR3: CASSLGSGAARANTEAFF
size: few; D: .; V: TRBV7-6; length: 16; J: TRBJ1-3; DNA: TGTGCCAGCGGGAATCTGGACTTTGGCTCTGGAAACACCATATATTTT; CDR3: CASGNLDFGSGNTIYF
size: few; D: .; V: TRBV19; length: 16; J: TRBJ1-4; DNA: TGTGCCAGTAGCCCATTTGAGGGACCACGTCAAGAAAAACTGTTTTTT; CDR3: CASSPFEGPRQEKLFF
size: .; D: TRBD1; V: TRBV6-8; length: 16; J: TRBJ1-5; DNA: TGTGCCAGCAGTAAGGACCGGACAGGGGGCAATCAGCCCCAGCATTTT; CDR3: CASSKDRTGGNQPQHF
size: few; D: .; V: TRBV6-6; length: 15; J: TRBJ2-7; DNA: TGTGCCAGCAGTTACTCGTGGCAGGGGGAGGGGGAGCAGTACTTC; CDR3: CASSYSWQGEGEQYF
size: .; D: .; V: TRBV12-3/TRBV12-4; length: 16; J: TRBJ2-1; DNA: TGTGCCAGCGCAACGCCGGAGCGCCTCCCCTATAATGAGCAGTTCTTC; CDR3: CASATPERLPYNEQFF
size: many; D: TRBD2; V: TRBV6-1; length: 16; J: TRBJ2-5; DNA: TGTGCCAGCAGTCCCCGGACTAGCGCCGGTGGGGAGACCCAGTACTTC; CDR3: CASSPRTSAGGETQYF
size: many; D: TRBD1; V: TRBV5-5; length: 16; J: TRBJ2-2; DNA: TGTGCCAGCAGCGGAACCGGGACAGGGACCACCGGGGAGCTGTTTTTT; CDR3: CASSGTGTGTTGELFF
size: many; D: TRBD2; V: TRBV6-2/TRBV6-3; length: 14; J: TRBJ2-7; DNA: TGTGCCAGCAGTTACCGCGGGGGAGACTACGAGCAGTACTTC; CDR3: CASSYRGGDYEQYF
size: .; D: .; V: TRBV20-1; length: 16; J: TRBJ1-3; DNA: TGCAGTGCCCTCCGACCGTCAGAGGGCCTCGGAAACACCATATATTTT; CDR3: CSALRPSEGLGNTIYF
size: few; D: TRBD1; V: TRBV3-1; length: 15; J: TRBJ1-5; DNA: TGTGCCAGCAGTCTAACGGGACAGAGCAATCAGCCCCAGCATTTT; CDR3: CASSLTGQSNQPQHF
size: .; D: .; V: TRBV5-1; length: 16; J: TRBJ2-1; DNA: TGCGCCAGCAGCTCGGAGATTCGTGGGAATTACAATGAGCAGTTCTTC; CDR3: CASSSEIRGNYNEQFF
size: many; D: .; V: TRBV12-3/TRBV12-4; length: 10; J: TRBJ2-1; DNA: TGTGCCAGCAGTTGGGATGAGCAGTTCTTC; CDR3: CASSWDEQFF
size: many; D: .; V: TRBV7-2; length: 16; J: TRBJ1-2; DNA: TGTGCCAGCAGCTTAGCGTGGACAGACTTAACCTATGGCTACACCTTC; CDR3: CASSLAWTDLTYGYTF
size: few; D: TRBD1; V: TRBV7-9; length: 14; J: TRBJ2-7; DNA: TGTGCCAGCAGCTGGGGGACAGGGGTAGGAGAGCAGTACTTC; CDR3: CASSWGTGVGEQYF
size: .; D: TRBD1; V: TRBV29-1; length: 12; J: TRBJ2-1; DNA: TGCAGCGTGGACAGGGGCCTCGGAGAGCAGTTCTTC; CDR3: CSVDRGLGEQFF
size: .; D: .; V: TRBV6-8; length: 15; J: TRBJ2-5; DNA: TGTGCCAGCAGTTACTCCGACAGCAAGCAAGAGACCCAGTACTTC; CDR3: CASSYSDSKQETQYF
size: .; D: .; V: TRBV14; length: 13; J: TRBJ1-5; DNA: TGTGCCAGCAGCCAAGGGGAAGATCAGCCCCAGCAGTTT; CDR3: CASSQGEDQPQQF
size: few; D: .; V: TRBV6-1; length: 14; J: TRBJ1-2; DNA: TGTGCCAGCAGGCCTGCCGGCAGTATATATGGCTACACCTTC; CDR3: CASRPAGSIYGYTF
size: few; D: .; V: TRBV28; length: 12; J: TRBJ2-4; DNA: TGTGCCAGCAGTTTAGACAGAAACATTCAGTACTTC; CDR3: CASSLDRNIQYF
size: once; D: TRBD1; V: TRBV7-9; length: 15; J: TRBJ1-1; DNA: TGTGCCAGCAGCCAACAGGGGGCGAAAAACACTGAAGCTTTCTTT; CDR3: CASSQQGAKNTEAFF
size: .; D: .; V: TRBV7-2; length: 14; J: TRBJ1-3; DNA: TGTGCCAGCAGCTTAGATGGGGGTGGAAACACCATATATTTT; CDR3: CASSLDGGGNTIYF
size: few; D: TRBD2; V: TRBV11-2; length: 15; J: TRBJ2-5; DNA: TGTGCCAGCAGCTTAGCGGCGGGGGAGAGAGAGACCCAGTACTTC; CDR3: CASSLAAGERETQYF
size: .; D: TRBD2; V: TRBV4-1; length: 16; J: TRBJ2-5; DNA: TGCGCCAGCAGCCGCCCCAGCGGGGGGGCCGGTGAGACCCAGTACTTC; CDR3: CASSRPSGGAGETQYF
size: many; D: TRBD1; V: TRBV7-9; length: 13; J: TRBJ1-2; DNA: TGTGCCAGCAGCCCTGGGACAGGGGAAGGCTACACCTTC; CDR3: CASSPGTGEGYTF
size: .; D: .; V: TRBV11-2; length: 13; J: TRBJ1-2; DNA: TGTGCCAGCAGGAGATTGGGGGCGAATGGCTACACCTTC; CDR3: CASRRLGANGYTF
size: .; D: .; V: TRBV20-1; length: 15; J: TRBJ1-5; DNA: TGCAGTGCTAGAGACCCAGGGAACGAAGTTCAGCCCCAGCATTTT; CDR3: CSARDPGNEVQPQHF
size: many; D: TRBD1; V: TRBV7-2; length: 13; J: TRBJ2-5; DNA: TGTGCCAGCAGCCCGACAGGGGAAGGGACCCAGTACTTC; CDR3: CASSPTGEGTQYF